The clone carrying this T cell receptor beta chain was detected a few times. No antigen is known for it. Every bit of the isolated RNA underwent reverse transcription, so sequencing read expressed TCRB transcripts. Using immunoSEQ multiplex PCR, the repertoire was profiled, and TCRdb retains in-frame clones only, with some absent. Found here are 860,000 or so clones, roughly a sixth of them singletons; the top ten hold about 0.02%. This entry comes from a study of beta chain features in type 1 diabetes. Study conclusions and caveats: Within patients, naive, central memory and Treg TCRB repertoires seemed more similar than within healthy donors.

The V segment lost 8 bases and the J segment 2 bases; nucleotides outside the gene matches: 1. Per the germline V gene, CDR1 is SNHLY and CDR2 is FYNNEI. This CDR3 spans 15 amino acids. The sample was naive CD4+ T cells from blood. V and J are TRBV2 and TRBJ2-6; 12 positions match TRBD2. This TCR was recovered from a woman younger than 30 in good health. The CDR3 reads CASRLAGAGANVLTF. In DNA, the CDR3 is TGTGCCAGCCGACTAGCGGGAGCTGGGGCCAACGTCCTGACTTTC.